Listed below are T cell receptor beta chains from one sample, sequenced in a study of shared clonotypes between healthy human individuals. Profiled with immunoSEQ multiplex PCR; TCRdb holds only in-frame clones, not every one. The data contain around 2.1 million clones, nearly 97% of them singletons. Sequencing used naive CD4+ T cells sorted from blood. These receptors originate from a man aged 18 to 30 in good health. CDR3s include the opening cysteine and the closing phenylalanine or tryptophan. The order of the fields is clone size, J gene, V gene, CDR3 protein. Not every row has a clone size; where given, it reads once, few, many or a size class.

NA,TRBJ2-7,TRBV6-5,CASNSGISSYEQYF
NA,TRBJ2-7,TRBV2,CASAEWANSYEQYF
NA,TRBJ2-5,TRBV2,CASSGGLGETQYF
once,TRBJ2-7,TRBV10-3,CAISNAGRQLTYEQYF
NA,TRBJ2-5,TRBV9,CASSVGSFGGRLETQYF
NA,TRBJ2-7,TRBV5-4,CASSPDRALQQYF
NA,TRBJ2-7,TRBV7-2,CASSLGVAGTYEQYF
once,TRBJ2-2,TRBV19,CASSASGPSTGELFF
NA,TRBJ1-6,TRBV5-6,CASSGQGYNSPLHF
once,TRBJ2-7,TRBV7-2,CASSQLERSSYEQYF
NA,TRBJ2-7,TRBV6-5,CASSRGARADEQYF
NA,TRBJ1-2,TRBV5-4,CASSTPGEAYGYTF
NA,TRBJ2-2,TRBV29-1,CSVKSGTGATGELFF
NA,TRBJ1-6,TRBV6-9,CASSFPDRVSSPLHF
NA,TRBJ1-2,TRBV28,CASSLAFYRGYTF
NA,TRBJ2-7,TRBV6-6,CASSYVGGSYEQYF
NA,TRBJ2-3,TRBV18,CASFGTGYPQYF
NA,TRBJ2-1,TRBV11-2,CASSLVWTSGGPPYNEQFF
NA,TRBJ2-2,TRBV6-4,CASSRTANTGELFF
NA,TRBJ2-2,TRBV4-1,CASRLGGTQVPGELFF
NA,TRBJ2-2,TRBV28,CASKSGTPGELFF
NA,TRBJ2-2,TRBV30,CAWSVGLGTGELFF
NA,TRBJ2-5,TRBV4-1,CASSQDGLGGRETQYF
NA,TRBJ2-3,TRBV6-6,CASSGSSRPDTQYF
few,TRBJ1-1,TRBV10-1,CASSGQGGTEAFF
NA,TRBJ1-2,TRBV30,CATGGYTF
NA,TRBJ2-1,TRBV10-3,CAISESYGNEQFF
NA,TRBJ2-1,TRBV18,CASSLSVAGGNEQFF
NA,TRBJ1-1,TRBV5-1,CASRPQGPTEAFF
NA,TRBJ2-7,TRBV6-1,CASSAIGGYEQYF
NA,TRBJ2-7,TRBV25-1,CASTDSVAYEQYF
NA,TRBJ2-5,TRBV5-1,CASSLDPRGIYQETQYF
NA,TRBJ2-5,TRBV10-1,CASSGVAGETQYF
once,TRBJ1-2,TRBV5-1,CASSLGQGNGYTF
NA,TRBJ2-5,TRBV11-3,CASSLGLAETQYF
NA,TRBJ1-3,TRBV11-2,CASSTLRGRAGNTIYF
NA,TRBJ2-2,TRBV10-3,CATRTDRANTGELFF
NA,TRBJ2-1,TRBV2,CASSLMGQDYNEQFF
NA,TRBJ2-7,TRBV6-4,CASSPGSPSSYEQYF
NA,TRBJ1-4,TRBV27,CASGGQALGEKLFF
NA,TRBJ2-7,TRBV6-6,CASSLASGDEQYF
NA,TRBJ1-2,TRBV5-5,CASSFPQDWGNYGYTF
NA,TRBJ2-3,TRBV9,CASSTSDTDTQYF
NA,TRBJ1-5,TRBV7-5,CARSLRQPQHF
NA,TRBJ2-7,TRBV27,CASSFQGVAAGAYEQYF
NA,TRBJ2-7,TRBV4-3,CASSQDRTGLTYEQYF
NA,TRBJ2-1,TRBV7-2,CASSLVEGSGEQFF
NA,TRBJ2-1,TRBV7-3,CASGGDYNEQFF
NA,TRBJ1-1,TRBV18,CASSPGGGDAEAFF
NA,TRBJ2-7,TRBV2,CASSVTGSYEQYF
NA,TRBJ1-5,TRBV30,CAWSVGVNQPQHF
NA,TRBJ2-3,TRBV5-1,CASRMRPDTQYF
once,TRBJ2-7,TRBV6-5,CASSPDRDHYEQYF
NA,TRBJ1-1,TRBV6-1,CASSGANTEAFF
NA,TRBJ2-2,TRBV5-4,CASSSLAGFTGELFF
NA,TRBJ2-5,TRBV4-1,CASSQDRTYQETQYF